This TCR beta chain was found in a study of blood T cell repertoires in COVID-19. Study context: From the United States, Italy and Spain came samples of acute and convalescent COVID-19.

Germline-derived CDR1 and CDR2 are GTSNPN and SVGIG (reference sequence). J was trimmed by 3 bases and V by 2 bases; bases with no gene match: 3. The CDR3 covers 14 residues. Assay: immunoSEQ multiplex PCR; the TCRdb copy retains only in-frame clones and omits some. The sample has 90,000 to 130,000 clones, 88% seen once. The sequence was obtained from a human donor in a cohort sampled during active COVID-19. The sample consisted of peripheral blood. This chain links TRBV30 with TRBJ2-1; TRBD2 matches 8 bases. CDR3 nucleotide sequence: TGTGCCTGGAGTCAAGCGGGAGTCTACAATGAGCAGTTCTTC. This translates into CAWSQAGVYNEQFF.